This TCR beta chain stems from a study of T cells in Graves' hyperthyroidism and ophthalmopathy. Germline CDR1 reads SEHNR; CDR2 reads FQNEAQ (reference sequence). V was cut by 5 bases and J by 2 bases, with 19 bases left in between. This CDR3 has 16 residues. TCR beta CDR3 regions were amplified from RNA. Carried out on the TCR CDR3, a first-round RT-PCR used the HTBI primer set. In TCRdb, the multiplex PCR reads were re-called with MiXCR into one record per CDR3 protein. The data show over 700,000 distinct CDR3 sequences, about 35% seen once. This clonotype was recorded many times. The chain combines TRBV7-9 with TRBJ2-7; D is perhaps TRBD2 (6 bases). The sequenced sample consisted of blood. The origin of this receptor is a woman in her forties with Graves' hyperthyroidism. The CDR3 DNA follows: TGTGCCAGCAGCAACCCGGGGGAAGGAGGAACCTACGAGCAGTACTTC. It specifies CASSNPGEGGTYEQYF.